This T cell receptor beta chain originates from a study of blood T cell repertoires in COVID-19. Measured with immunoSEQ multiplex PCR; TCRdb has only the in-frame clones, and not every one. The sample contains roughly 40,000 clones, about 80% of which appear only once. This clone was seen a handful of times. Sequenced: peripheral blood. This TCR was recovered from a man between 65 and 85 years old with acute or convalescent COVID-19.

CDR3 nucleotide sequence: TGTGCCAGCACCCGCAGGACAGGGGTTCGTGGCTACACCTTC. Amino acids: CASTRRTGVRGYTF. The V and J genes are TRBV28 and TRBJ1-2; 9 bases match TRBD1. Germline loops: CDR1 MDHEN, CDR2 SYDVKM. The CDR3 consists of 14 residues. V shed 7 bases, J shed 7 bases, and the junction held 10 bases outside the gene matches.